This T cell receptor (beta chain) was observed in a study of a mutant IDH1 vaccine in newly diagnosed glioma. About the research overall: There were approximately 62% males and 37.5% females among treated patients, whose mean age was roughly 40 years. Most had both radiotherapy and temozolomide beforehand; others had only one.

Time point reported: baseline, week 1 (first vaccination visit). Treatment described: pre-vaccination baseline after standard-of-care therapy. Each astrocytoma in the donors was new, WHO grade 3 or 4, IDH1-mutant and ATRX-lost. The germline V gene encodes CDR1 SGHRS and CDR2 YFSETQ. This CDR3 contains 16 residues. Trimming pared 0 bases from V and 3 bases from J, leaving 16 bases between. This table comes from immunoSEQ multiplex PCR, and its TCRdb copy is limited to in-frame clones, with some not included. The top ten clones hold 5.3% of a sample with about 88,000 clones, about four fifths of them seen once.

The rearrangement links TRBV5-1 to TRBJ2-7; D is unclear. This TCR was sampled from a man aged 40-50 years with glioma. Some clones in this sample may be carry-over from other donors' samples. The material sequenced was PBMCs, taken from a glioma patient treated with radiotherapy, temozolomide or both. CDR3 sequence: CASSLDKGPASYEQYF. In DNA, the CDR3 is TGCGCCAGCAGCTTGGATAAGGGCCCAGCTAGCTACGAGCAGTACTTC.